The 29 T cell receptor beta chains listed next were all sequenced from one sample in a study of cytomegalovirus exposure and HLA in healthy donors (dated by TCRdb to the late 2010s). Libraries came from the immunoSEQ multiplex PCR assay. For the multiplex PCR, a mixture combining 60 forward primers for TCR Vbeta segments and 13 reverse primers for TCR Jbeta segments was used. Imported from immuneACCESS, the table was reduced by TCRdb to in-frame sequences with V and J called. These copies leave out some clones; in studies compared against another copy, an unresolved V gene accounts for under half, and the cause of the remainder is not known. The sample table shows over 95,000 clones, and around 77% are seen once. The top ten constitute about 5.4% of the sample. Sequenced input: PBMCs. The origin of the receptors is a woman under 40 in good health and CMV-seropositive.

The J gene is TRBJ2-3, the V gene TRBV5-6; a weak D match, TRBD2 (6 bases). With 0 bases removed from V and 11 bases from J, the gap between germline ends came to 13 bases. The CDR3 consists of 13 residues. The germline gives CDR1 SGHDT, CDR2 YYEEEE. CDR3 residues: CASSLGGAGLQYF. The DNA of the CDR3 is TGTGCCAGCAGCTTGGGTGGTGCGGGACTGCAGTATTTT.

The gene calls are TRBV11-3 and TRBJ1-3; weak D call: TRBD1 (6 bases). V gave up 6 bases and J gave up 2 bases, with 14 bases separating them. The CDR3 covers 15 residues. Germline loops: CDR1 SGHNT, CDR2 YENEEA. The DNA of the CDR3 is TGTGCCAGCAGACCAACAGGGAGACCTGGAAACACCATATATTTT. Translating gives CASRPTGRPGNTIYF.

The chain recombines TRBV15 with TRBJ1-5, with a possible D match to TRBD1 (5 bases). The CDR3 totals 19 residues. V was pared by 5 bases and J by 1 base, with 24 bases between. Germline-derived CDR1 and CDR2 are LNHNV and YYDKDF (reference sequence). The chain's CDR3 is CATSSLAGRSRQSNQPQHF. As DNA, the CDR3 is TGTGCCACCAGCTCCCTGGCCGGAAGGAGTCGACAGAGCAATCAGCCCCAGCATTTT.

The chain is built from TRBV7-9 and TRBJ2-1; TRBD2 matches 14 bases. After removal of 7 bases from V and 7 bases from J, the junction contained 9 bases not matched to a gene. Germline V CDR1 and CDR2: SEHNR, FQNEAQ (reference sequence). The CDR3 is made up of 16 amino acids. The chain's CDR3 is CASTPVGTSGSNEQFF. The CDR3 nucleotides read TGTGCCAGCACCCCCGTCGGGACTAGCGGGAGTAATGAGCAGTTCTTC.

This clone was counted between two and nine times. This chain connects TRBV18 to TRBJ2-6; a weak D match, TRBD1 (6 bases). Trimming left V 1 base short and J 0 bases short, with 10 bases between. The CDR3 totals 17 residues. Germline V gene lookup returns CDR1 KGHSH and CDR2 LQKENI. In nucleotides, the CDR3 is TGTGCCAGCTCACCACAGGGGGTGGGCTCTGGGGCCAACGTCCTGACTTTC. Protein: CASSPQGVGSGANVLTF.

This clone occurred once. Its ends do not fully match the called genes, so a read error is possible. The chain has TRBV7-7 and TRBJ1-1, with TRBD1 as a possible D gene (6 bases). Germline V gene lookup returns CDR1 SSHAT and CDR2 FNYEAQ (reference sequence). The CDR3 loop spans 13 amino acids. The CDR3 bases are TGTGCTAGCAGTAGGGGGATAAGAACTGAAGCTTTCTTT. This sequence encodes CASSRGIRTEAFF.

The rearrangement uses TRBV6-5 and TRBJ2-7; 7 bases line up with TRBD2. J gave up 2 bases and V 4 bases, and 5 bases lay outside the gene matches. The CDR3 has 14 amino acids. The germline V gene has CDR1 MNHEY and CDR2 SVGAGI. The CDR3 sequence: CASSSGGGTYEQYF. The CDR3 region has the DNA TGTGCCAGCAGTTCCGGCGGGGGAACCTACGAGCAGTACTTC.

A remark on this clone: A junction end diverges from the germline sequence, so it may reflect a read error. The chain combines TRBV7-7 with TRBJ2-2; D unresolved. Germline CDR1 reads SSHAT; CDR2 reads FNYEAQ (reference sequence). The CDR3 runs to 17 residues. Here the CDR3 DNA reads TGTGCTAGCAGCCCGTCCGTCCACATCACGAACACCGGGGAGCTGTTTTTT. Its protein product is CASSPSVHITNTGELFF.

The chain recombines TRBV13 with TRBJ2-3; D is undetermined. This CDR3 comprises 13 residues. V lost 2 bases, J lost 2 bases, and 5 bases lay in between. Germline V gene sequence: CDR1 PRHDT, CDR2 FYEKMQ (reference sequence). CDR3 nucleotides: TGTGCCAGCAGCTTACCCTCCACAGATACGCAGTATTTT. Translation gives CASSLPSTDTQYF.

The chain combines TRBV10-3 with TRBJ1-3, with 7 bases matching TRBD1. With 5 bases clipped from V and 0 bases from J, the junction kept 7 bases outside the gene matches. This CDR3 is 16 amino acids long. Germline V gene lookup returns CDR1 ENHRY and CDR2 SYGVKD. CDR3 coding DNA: TGTGCCATCAGTCCCCAACAGGGGAGCTCTGGAAACACCATATATTTT. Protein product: CAISPQQGSSGNTIYF.

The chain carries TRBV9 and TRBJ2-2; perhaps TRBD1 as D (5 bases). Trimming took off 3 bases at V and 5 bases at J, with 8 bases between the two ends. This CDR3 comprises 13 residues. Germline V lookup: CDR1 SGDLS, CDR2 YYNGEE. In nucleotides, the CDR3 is TGTGCCAGCAGCGCCAGGGTAACCGGGGAGCTGTTTTTT. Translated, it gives CASSARVTGELFF.

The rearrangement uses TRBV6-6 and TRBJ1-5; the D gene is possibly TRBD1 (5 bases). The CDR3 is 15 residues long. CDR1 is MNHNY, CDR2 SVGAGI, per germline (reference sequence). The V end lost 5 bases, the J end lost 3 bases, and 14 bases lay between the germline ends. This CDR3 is CASSKDQGSNQPQHF. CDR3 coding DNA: TGTGCCAGCAGTAAAGACCAGGGATCCAATCAGCCCCAGCATTTT.

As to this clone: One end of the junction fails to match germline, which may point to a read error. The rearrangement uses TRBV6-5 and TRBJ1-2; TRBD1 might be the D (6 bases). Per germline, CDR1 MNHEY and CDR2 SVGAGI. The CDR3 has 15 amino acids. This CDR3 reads CASSYLGQTNYGYAF. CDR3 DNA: TGTGCCAGCAGTTACCTGGGACAAACTAACTATGGCTACGCCTTC.

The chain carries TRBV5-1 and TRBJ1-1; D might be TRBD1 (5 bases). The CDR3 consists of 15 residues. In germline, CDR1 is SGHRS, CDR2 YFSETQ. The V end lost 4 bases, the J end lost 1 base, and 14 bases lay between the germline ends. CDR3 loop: CASSLLGGGNTEAFF. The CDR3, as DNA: TGCGCCAGCAGCCTCTTGGGGGGTGGGAACACTGAAGCTTTCTTT.

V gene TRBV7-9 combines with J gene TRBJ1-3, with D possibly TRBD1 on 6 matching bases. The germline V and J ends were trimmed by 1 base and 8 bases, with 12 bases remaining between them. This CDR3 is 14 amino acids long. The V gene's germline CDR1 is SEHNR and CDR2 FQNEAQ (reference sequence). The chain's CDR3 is CASSLVDSPDTIYF. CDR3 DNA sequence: TGTGCCAGCAGCTTAGTGGACAGCCCGGACACCATATATTTT.

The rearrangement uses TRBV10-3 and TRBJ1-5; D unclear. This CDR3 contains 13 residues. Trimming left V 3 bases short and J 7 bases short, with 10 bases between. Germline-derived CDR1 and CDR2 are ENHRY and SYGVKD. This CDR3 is CAISESGEQPQHF. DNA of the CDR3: TGTGCCATCAGTGAATCGGGAGAGCAGCCCCAGCATTTT.

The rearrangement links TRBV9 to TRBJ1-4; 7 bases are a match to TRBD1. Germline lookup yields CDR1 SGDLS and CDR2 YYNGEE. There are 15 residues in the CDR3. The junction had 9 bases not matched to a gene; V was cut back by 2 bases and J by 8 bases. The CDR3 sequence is CASSVRQGRGEKLFF. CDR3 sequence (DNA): TGTGCCAGCAGCGTTCGACAGGGACGGGGAGAAAAACTGTTTTTT.

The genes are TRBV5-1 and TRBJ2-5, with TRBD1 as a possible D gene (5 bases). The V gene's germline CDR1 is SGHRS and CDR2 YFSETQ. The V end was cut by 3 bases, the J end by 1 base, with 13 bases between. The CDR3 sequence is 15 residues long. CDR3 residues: CASSSLGVFQETQYF. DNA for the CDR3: TGCGCCAGCAGCTCATTAGGGGTATTCCAAGAGACCCAGTACTTC. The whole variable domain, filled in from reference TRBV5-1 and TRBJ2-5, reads KAGVTQTPRYLIKTRGQQVTLSCSPISGHRSVSWYQQTPGQGLQFLFEYFSETQRNKGNFPGRFSGRQFSNSRSEMNVSTLELGDSALYLCASSSLGVFQETQYFGPGTRLLVL.

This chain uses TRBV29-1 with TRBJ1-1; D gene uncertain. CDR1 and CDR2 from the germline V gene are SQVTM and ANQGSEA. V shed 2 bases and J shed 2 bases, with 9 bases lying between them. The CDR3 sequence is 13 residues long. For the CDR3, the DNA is TGCAGCGTTGAACAGGAAGTCAACACTGAAGCTTTCTTT. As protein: CSVEQEVNTEAFF.

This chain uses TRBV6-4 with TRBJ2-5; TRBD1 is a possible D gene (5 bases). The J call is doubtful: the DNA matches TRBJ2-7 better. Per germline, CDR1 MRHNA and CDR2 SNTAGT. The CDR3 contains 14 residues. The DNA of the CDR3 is TGTGCCAGCAGTCCTGACAGAAGCTCCTACGAGCAGTACTTC. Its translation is CASSPDRSSYEQYF.

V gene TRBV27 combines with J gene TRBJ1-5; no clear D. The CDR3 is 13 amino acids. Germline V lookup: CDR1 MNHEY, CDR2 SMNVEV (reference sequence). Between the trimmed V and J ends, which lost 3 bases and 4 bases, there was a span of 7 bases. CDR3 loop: CASSFRENQPQHF. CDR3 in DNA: TGTGCCAGCAGTTTCCGGGAGAATCAGCCCCAGCATTTT.

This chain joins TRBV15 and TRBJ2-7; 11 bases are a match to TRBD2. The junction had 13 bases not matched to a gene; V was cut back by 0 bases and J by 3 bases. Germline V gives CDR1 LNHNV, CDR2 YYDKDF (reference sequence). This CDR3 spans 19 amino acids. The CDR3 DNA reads TGTGCCACCAGCAGAGATGGTGGTAGCGGGAGGGCCGGTCTCTACGAGCAGTACTTC. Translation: CATSRDGGSGRAGLYEQYF.

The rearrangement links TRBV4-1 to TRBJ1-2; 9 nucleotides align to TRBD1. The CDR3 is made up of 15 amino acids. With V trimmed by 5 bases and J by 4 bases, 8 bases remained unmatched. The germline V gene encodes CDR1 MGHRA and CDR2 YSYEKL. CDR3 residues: CASSARDREPYGYTF. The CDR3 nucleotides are TGCGCCAGCAGCGCCAGGGACAGGGAGCCCTATGGCTACACCTTC.

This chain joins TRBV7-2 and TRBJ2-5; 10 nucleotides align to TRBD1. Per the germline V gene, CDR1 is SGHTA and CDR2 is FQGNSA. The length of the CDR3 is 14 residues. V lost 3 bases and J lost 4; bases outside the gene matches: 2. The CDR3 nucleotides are TGTGCCAGCAGCTTTGACAGGGGGCGAGAGACCCAGTACTTC. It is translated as CASSFDRGRETQYF. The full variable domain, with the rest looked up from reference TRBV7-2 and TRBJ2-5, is GAGVSQSPSNKVTEKGKDVELRCDPISGHTALYWYRQSLGQGLEFLIYFQGNSAPDKSGLPSDRFSAERTGGSVSTLTIQRTQQEDSAVYLCASSFDRGRETQYFGPGTRLLVL.

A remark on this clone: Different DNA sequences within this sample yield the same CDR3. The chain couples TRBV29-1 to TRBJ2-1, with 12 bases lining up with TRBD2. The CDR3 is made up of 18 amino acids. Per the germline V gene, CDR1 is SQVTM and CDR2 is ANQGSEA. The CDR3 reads CSLRRGPLAGGPPNEQFF. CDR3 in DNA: TGCAGTCTGAGACGGGGGCCGCTAGCGGGAGGGCCACCCAATGAGCAGTTCTTC.

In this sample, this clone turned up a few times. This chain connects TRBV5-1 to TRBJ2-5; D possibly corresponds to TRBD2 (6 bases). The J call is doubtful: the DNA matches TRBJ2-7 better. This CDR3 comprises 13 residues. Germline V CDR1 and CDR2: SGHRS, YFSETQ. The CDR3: CASSPGLLYEQYF. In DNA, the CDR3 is TGCGCCAGCAGCCCGGGACTCCTCTACGAGCAGTACTTC.

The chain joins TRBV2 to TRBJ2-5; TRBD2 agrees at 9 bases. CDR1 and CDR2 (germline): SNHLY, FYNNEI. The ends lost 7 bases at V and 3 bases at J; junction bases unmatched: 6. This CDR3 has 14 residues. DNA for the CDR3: TGTGCCAGCACCAAGACTAGCGGAGAAGAGACCCAGTACTTC. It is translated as CASTKTSGEETQYF.

CDR3 DNA: TGTGCCAGCAGCTTAGTAAGCGGGTATGGCTACGAGCAGTACTTC. Translating gives CASSLVSGYGYEQYF. The rearrangement links TRBV11-2 to TRBJ2-7; tentative D call: TRBD2 (6 bases). The CDR3 length is 15 residues. In germline, CDR1 is SGHAT, CDR2 FQNNGV. V lost 1 base, J lost 3 bases, and 13 bases lay in between.

CDR3: CASSDSYRGTDTQYF. The CDR3 nucleotides are TGTGCCAGCAGTGACTCGTACAGGGGGACAGATACGCAGTATTTT. The chain uses TRBV6-4 and TRBJ2-3, with 8 bases identical to TRBD1. There are 15 residues in the CDR3. Germline-derived CDR1 and CDR2 are MRHNA and SNTAGT. V was clipped by 0 bases and J by 3 bases; unmatched bases: 2.